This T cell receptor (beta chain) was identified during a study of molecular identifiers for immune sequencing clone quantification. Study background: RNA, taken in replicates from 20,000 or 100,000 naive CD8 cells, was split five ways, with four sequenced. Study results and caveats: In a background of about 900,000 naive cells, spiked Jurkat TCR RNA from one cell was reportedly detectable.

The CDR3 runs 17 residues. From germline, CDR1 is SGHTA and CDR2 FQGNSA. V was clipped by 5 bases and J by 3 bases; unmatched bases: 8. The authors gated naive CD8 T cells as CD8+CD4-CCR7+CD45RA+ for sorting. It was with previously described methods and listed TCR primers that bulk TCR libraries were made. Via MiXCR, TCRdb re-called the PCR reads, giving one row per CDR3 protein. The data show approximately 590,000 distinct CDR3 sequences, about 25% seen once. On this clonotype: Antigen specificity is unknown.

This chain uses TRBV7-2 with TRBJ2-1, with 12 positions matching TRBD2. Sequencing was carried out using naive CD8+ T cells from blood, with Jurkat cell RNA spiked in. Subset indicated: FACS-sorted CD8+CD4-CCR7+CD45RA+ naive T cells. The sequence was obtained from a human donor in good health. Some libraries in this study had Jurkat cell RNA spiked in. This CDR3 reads CASSRRLAGDLYNEQFF. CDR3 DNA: TGTGCCAGCAGCCGAAGACTAGCGGGGGATCTCTACAATGAGCAGTTCTTC.